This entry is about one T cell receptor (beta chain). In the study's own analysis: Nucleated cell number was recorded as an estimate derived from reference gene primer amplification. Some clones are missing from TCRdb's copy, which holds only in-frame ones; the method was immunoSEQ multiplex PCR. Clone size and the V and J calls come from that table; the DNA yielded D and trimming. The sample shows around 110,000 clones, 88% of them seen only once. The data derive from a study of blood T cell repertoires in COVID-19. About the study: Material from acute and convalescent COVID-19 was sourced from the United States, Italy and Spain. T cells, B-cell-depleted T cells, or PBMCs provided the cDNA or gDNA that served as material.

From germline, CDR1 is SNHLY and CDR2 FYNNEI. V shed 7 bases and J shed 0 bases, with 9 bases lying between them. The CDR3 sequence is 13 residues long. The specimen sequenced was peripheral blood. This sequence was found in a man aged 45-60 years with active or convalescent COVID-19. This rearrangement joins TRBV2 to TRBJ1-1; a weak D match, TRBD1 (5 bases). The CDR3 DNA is TGTGCCAGCAAGCAGGGAATGAACACTGAAGCTTTCTTT. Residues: CASKQGMNTEAFF.